A single sample is the source of the 9 T cell receptor beta chains below, sequenced in a study of blood T cell repertoires in COVID-19. The table came from immunoSEQ multiplex PCR; TCRdb's copy has only in-frame clones and leaves some out. The sample yields 300,000 to 400,000 clones, around 90% seen once. The sequencing input was peripheral blood. These receptors were collected from a woman between 18 and 29 years old who had recovered from COVID-19.

CDR3 loop: CAKTVQGLVRETQYF. The CDR3 region has the DNA TGTGCCAAGACGGTCCAGGGGCTAGTCCGAGAGACCCAGTACTTC. The rearrangement links TRBV21-1 to TRBJ2-5; the table calls TRBD1, which could not be checked here. TRBV21-1 is listed as a pseudogene. The CDR3 covers 15 residues.

V is TRBV6-5 and J is TRBJ2-7, with D possibly being TRBD1 (6 bases). Germline V gene lookup returns CDR1 MNHEY and CDR2 SVGAGI. The CDR3 runs to 11 residues. V lost 6 bases to trimming and J lost 4 bases, with 7 bases between them. The chain's CDR3 is CASSRGYEQYV. CDR3 DNA: TGTGCCAGCAGCAGGGGTTACGAGCAGTACGTC.

The rearrangement joins TRBV5-4 to TRBJ2-4; D is possibly TRBD2 (5 bases). Per the germline V gene, CDR1 is SGHNT and CDR2 is YYREEE (reference sequence). Trimming pared 5 bases from V and 1 base from J, leaving 16 bases between. This CDR3 comprises 16 residues. DNA for the CDR3: TGTGCCAGCAGTAATCAGGAACTAGGGGCCAAAAACATTCAGTACTTC. Protein: CASSNQELGAKNIQYF.

This sequence joins TRBV6-5 and TRBJ1-5, with TRBD1 as a possible D gene (5 bases). Germline assignment: CDR1 MNHEY and CDR2 SVGAGI. The CDR3 is 15 residues long. V lost 6 bases and J lost 0, with 12 bases in between. The CDR3 DNA reads TGTGCCAGCAGCCGGGACTTTAGTAGCAATCAGCCCCAGCATTTT. It is translated as CASSRDFSSNQPQHF.

J is TRBJ2-2 and V is TRBV7-2; D uncertain. The CDR3 covers 13 residues. The V gene lost 6 bases and the J gene lost 6 bases, with 11 bases spanning the gap. Germline CDR1 SGHTA, CDR2 FQGNSA. CDR3 sequence: CASRPSTAGELFF. In nucleotides, the CDR3 is TGTGCCAGCAGACCATCAACGGCCGGGGAGCTGTTTTTT.

The chain combines TRBV29-1 with TRBJ1-2; 9 positions agree with TRBD1. The V and J ends lost 7 bases and 6 bases, in that order; junction bases with no gene match: 3. The V gene's germline CDR1 is SQVTM and CDR2 ANQGSEA. This CDR3 region has 11 residues. CDR3 nucleotide sequence: TGCAGCGCTCGGACAGGGGATGGCTACACCTTC. Its translation is CSARTGDGYTF.

A single count supports this clone. J is TRBJ2-3 and V is TRBV7-9, with 10 nucleotides matching TRBD1. V trimming: 3 bases; J trimming: 1 base; junction bases outside the gene matches: 4. This CDR3 comprises 16 residues. From germline, CDR1 is SEHNR and CDR2 FQNEAQ (reference sequence). CDR3 in amino acids: CASSLTGGGGTDTQYF. The DNA for the CDR3 is TGTGCCAGCAGCTTGACAGGGGGCGGGGGCACAGATACGCAGTATTTT. Complete variable domain (other parts from reference TRBV7-9 and TRBJ2-3): DTGVSQNPRHKITKRGQNVTFRCDPISEHNRLYWYRQTLGQGPEFLTYFQNEAQLEKSRLLSDRFSAERPKGSFSTLEIQRTEQGDSAMYLCASSLTGGGGTDTQYFGPGTRLTVL.

This clone was detected only a few times. V usage is TRBV6-2 or TRBV6-3 and J usage is TRBJ2-2; 9 bases align to TRBD2. With 3 bases clipped from V and 4 bases from J, the junction kept 9 bases outside the gene matches. The CDR3 is 17 amino acids. The germline V gene encodes CDR1 MNHEY and CDR2 SVGEGT. The CDR3 DNA sequence: TGTGCCAGCAGTTATGGTAGCGGGAGATTGGTCACCGGGGAGCTGTTTTTT. This codes for CASSYGSGRLVTGELFF.

The chain is built from TRBV30 and TRBJ1-1; D is unclear. Germline loops: CDR1 GTSNPN, CDR2 SVGIG (reference sequence). The CDR3 sequence is 14 residues long. Between the trimmed V and J ends, which lost 0 bases and 8 bases, there was a span of 16 bases. The chain's CDR3 is CAWSVTRYTREAFF. Here the CDR3 DNA reads TGTGCCTGGAGTGTAACCAGGTACACAAGGGAAGCTTTCTTT.